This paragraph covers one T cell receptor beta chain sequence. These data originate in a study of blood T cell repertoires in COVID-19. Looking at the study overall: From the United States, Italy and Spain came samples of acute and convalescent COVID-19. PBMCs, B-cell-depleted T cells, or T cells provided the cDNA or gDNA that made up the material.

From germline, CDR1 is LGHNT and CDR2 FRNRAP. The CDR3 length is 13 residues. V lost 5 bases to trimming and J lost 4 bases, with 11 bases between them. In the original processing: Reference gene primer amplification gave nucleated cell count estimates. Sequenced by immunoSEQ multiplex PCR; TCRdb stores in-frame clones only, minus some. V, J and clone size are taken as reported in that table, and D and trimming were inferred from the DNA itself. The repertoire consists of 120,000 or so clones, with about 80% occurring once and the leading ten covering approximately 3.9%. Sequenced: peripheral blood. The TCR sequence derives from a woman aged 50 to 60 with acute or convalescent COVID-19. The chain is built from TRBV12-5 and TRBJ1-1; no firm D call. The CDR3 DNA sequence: TGTGCTAGTGGTCAGGAGGTGGGCACTGAAGCTTTCTTT. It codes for CASGQEVGTEAFF.